This T cell receptor (beta chain) was identified during a study of blood T cell repertoires in COVID-19. Sequencing used immunoSEQ multiplex PCR; TCRdb keeps in-frame clones, though not all of them. The sample comprises over 200,000 clones, about 91% of which are singletons, and approximately 1.2% rests with the top ten. This CDR3 is built from 12 residues. The V gene lost 8 bases and the J gene lost 3 bases, with 10 bases spanning the gap. The germline V gene has CDR1 MNHEY and CDR2 SMNVEV (reference sequence). This clone has only one observation. J is TRBJ1-2 and V is TRBV27, with TRBD1 as a possible D gene (5 bases). The receptor was derived from a human donor in a cohort exposed to, infected with or recovered from COVID-19 (not recorded which). The donor label of this sample is uncertain. The specimen sequenced was PBMCs or T cells enriched from blood (not recorded which). The CDR3 region is CASGEGYYGYTF. The CDR3 coding sequence is TGTGCCAGCGGGGAGGGGTACTATGGCTACACCTTC.